The entry below describes one T cell receptor beta chain. The source of the sample is a study of tumor-infiltrating lymphocytes in primary liver carcinoma. Study-wide context: Patients, male and female, were 30 to 69 years old.

The CDR3 totals 16 residues. V gave up 4 bases and J gave up 3 bases; unmatched junction bases: 12. The germline CDR1 and CDR2 sequences are SGHDN and FVKESK. Unsorted bulk tissue of about 18-34 mg yielded co-extracted RNA and DNA. Priming with a constant-region primer yielded TCR beta cDNA from 500 ng total RNA. Sequencing libraries for TCR beta derived from three nested multiplex PCR rounds that used slightly modified ARM-PCR. With TRBV1-TRBV30 forward primers and a C-beta reverse primer, the first two PCR rounds were run for roughly 10 cycles each. TCRdb called the multiplex PCR reads again in MiXCR, with one record for every CDR3 protein. Counted here are about 100,000 distinct CDR3 sequences, just over 65% occurring once; the ten biggest clones make up around 30%.

The chain links TRBV14 to TRBJ2-7; TRBD2 aligns across 7 bases. This receptor was identified in a man in his forties or fifties with primary liver carcinoma and hepatitis B virus infection. The sample taken for sequencing was tumor-adjacent normal liver tissue. CDR3 protein: CASSPARGAGFYEQYF. The CDR3 DNA reads as TGTGCCAGCAGCCCCGCCCGGGGAGCGGGATTCTACGAGCAGTACTTC.